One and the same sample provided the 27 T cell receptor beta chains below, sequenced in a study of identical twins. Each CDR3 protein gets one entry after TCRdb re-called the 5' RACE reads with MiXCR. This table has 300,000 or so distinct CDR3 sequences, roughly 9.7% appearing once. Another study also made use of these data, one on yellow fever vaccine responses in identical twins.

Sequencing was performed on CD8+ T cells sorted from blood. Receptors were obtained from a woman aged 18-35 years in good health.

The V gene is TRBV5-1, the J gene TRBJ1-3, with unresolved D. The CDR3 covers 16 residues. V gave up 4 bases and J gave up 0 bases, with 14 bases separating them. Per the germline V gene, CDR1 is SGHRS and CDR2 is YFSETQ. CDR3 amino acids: CASSPKGLHSGNTIYF. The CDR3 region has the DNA TGCGCCAGCAGCCCTAAAGGACTGCACTCTGGAAACACCATATATTTT.

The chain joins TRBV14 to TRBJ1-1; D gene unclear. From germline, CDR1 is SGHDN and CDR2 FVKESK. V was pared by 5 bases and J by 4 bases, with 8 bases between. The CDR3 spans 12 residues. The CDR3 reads CASSVSSTEAFF. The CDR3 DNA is TGTGCCAGCAGCGTCAGTTCCACTGAAGCTTTCTTT.

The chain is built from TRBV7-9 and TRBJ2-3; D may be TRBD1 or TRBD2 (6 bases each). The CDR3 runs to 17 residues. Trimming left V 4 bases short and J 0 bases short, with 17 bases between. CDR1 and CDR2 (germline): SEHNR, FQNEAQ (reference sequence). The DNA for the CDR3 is TGTGCCAGCAGCTGGAGGGAAGGGGGTCGTAGCACAGATACGCAGTATTTT. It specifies CASSWREGGRSTDTQYF.

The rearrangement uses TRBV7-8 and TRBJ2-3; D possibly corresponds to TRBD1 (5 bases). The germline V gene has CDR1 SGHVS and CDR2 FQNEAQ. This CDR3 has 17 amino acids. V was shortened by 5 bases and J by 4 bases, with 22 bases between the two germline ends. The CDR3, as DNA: TGTGCCAGCAGCCTCATAGGGGCTAGGTGGAGTGCAGATACGCAGTATTTT. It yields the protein CASSLIGARWSADTQYF.

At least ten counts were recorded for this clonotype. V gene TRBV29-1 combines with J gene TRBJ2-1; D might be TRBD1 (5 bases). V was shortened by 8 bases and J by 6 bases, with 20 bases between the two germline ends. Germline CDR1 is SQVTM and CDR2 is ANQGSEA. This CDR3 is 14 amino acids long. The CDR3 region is CSLGLVEMPNEQFF. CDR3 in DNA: TGCAGCCTGGGGCTGGTAGAGATGCCCAATGAGCAGTTCTTC.

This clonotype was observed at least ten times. CDR3 sequence (DNA): TGCGCCAGCAGTTACTCATTAGCCGGGGAGCTGTTTTTT. It is translated as CASSYSLAGELFF. The chain is built from TRBV4-3 and TRBJ2-2; D gene unclear. Germline V gene lookup returns CDR1 LGHNA and CDR2 YSLEER. V lost 6 bases and J lost 6, with 11 bases in between. This CDR3 has 13 amino acids.

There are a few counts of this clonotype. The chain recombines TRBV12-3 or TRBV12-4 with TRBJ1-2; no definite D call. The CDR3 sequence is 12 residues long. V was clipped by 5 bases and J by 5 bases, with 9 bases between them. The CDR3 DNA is TGTGCCAGCAGTCCGTCAATATATGGCTACACCTTC. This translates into CASSPSIYGYTF.

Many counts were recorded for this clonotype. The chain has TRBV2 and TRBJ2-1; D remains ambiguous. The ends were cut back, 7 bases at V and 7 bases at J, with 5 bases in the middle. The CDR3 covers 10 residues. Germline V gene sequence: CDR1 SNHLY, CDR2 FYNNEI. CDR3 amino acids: CASKFNEQFF. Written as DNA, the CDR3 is TGTGCCAGCAAGTTTAATGAGCAGTTCTTC. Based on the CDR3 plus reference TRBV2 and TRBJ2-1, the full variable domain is EPEVTQTPSHQVTQMGQEVILRCVPISNHLYFYWYRQILGQKVEFLVSFYNNEISEKSEIFDDQFSVERPDGSNFTLKIRSTKLEDSAMYFCASKFNEQFFGPGTRLTVL.

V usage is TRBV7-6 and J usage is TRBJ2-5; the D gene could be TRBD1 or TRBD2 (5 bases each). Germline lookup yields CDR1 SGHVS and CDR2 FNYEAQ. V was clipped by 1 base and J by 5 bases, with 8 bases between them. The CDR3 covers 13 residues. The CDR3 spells CASSLVGVETQYF. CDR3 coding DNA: TGTGCCAGCAGCTTAGTGGGGGTGGAGACCCAGTACTTC.

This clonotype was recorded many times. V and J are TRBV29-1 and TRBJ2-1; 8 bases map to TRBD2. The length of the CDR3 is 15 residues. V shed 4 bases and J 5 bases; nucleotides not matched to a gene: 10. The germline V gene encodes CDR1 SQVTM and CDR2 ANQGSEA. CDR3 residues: CSVGRLREEDNEQFF. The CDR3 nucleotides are TGCAGCGTTGGGCGTCTGCGGGAGGAGGACAATGAGCAGTTCTTC.

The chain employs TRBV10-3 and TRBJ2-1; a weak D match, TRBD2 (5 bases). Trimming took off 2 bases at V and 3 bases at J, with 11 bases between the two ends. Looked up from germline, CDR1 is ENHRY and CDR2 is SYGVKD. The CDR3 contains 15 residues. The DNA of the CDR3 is TGTGCCATCAGTGAGACAGCAAGCGGCTACAATGAGCAGTTCTTC. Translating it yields CAISETASGYNEQFF.

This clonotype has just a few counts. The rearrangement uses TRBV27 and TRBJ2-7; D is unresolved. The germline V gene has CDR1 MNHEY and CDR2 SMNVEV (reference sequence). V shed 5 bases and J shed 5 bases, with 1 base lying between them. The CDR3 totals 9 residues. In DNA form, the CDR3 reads TGTGCCAGCAGTCACGAGCAGTACTTC. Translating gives CASSHEQYF.

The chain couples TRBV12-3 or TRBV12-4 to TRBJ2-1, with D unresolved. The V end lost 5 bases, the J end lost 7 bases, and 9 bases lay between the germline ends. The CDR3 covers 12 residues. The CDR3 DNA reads TGTGCCAGCAGTGGACCCCTAAATGAGCAGTTCTTC. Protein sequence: CASSGPLNEQFF.

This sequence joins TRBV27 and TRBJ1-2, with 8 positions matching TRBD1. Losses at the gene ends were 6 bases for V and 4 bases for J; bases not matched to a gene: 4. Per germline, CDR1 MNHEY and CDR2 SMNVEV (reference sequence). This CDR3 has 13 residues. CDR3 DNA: TGTGCCAGCAGCAAGGGACAGGCCTATGGCTACACCTTC. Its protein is CASSKGQAYGYTF.

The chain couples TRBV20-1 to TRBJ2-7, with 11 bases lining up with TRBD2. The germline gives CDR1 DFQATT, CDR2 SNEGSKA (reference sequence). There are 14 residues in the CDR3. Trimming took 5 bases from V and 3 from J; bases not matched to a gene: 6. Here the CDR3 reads CSAPGLAGNYEQYF. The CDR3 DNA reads TGCAGTGCTCCCGGACTAGCGGGTAACTACGAGCAGTACTTC.

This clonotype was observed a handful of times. The CDR3, as DNA: TGTGCCAGCAGCGTAGACTGGGGACAGAGCACAGATACGCAGTATTTT. It yields the protein CASSVDWGQSTDTQYF. The chain uses TRBV9 and TRBJ2-3; 7 bases align to TRBD1. CDR1 is SGDLS and CDR2 is YYNGEE in the germline V gene. Trimming at V came to 0 bases and at J to 0 bases, leaving 4 bases not matched to a gene. The CDR3 runs 16 residues.

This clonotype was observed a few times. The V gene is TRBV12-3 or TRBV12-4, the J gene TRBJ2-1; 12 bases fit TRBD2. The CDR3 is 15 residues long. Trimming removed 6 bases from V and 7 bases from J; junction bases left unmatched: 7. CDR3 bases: TGTGCCAGCAGCCACACCGGGACTAGCGGGAATGAGCAGTTCTTC. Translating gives CASSHTGTSGNEQFF.

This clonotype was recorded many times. The CDR3 reads CSGLLTSGISYNEQFF. The CDR3 DNA sequence: TGCAGCGGCCTATTGACTAGCGGGATCTCCTACAATGAGCAGTTCTTC. The chain recombines TRBV29-1 with TRBJ2-1; 11 bases are shared with TRBD2. The CDR3 has 16 residues. Germline V gene sequence: CDR1 SQVTM, CDR2 ANQGSEA. V lost 7 bases, J lost 0 bases, and 8 bases stayed unmatched.

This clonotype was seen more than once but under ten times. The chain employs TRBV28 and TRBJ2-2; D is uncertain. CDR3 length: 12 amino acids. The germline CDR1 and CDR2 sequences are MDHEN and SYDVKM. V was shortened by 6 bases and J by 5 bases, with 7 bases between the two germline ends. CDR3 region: CASRQMTGELFF. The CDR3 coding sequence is TGTGCCAGCAGGCAAATGACCGGGGAGCTGTTTTTT.

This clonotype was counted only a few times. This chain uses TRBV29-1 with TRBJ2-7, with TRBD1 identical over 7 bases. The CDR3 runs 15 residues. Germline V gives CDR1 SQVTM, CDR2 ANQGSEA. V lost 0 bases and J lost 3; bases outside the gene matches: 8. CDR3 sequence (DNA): TGCAGCGTTGAAGACCCGGGACAGTCCCTCTACGAGCAGTACTTC. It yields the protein CSVEDPGQSLYEQYF.

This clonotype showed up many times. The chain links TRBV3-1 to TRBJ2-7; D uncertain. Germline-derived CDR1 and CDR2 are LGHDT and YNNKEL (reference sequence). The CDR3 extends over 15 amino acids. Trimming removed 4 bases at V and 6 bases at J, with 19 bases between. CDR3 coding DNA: TGTGCCAGCAGCCCCCCGGCTACGGAGATTCGCGAGCAGTACTTC. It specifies CASSPPATEIREQYF.

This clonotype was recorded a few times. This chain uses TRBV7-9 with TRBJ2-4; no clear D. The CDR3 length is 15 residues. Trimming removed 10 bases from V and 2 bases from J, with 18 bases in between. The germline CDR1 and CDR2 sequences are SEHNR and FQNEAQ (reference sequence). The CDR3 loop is CATLDPRLTKNIQYF. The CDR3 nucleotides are TGTGCCACATTAGACCCTAGGTTAACCAAAAACATTCAGTACTTC.

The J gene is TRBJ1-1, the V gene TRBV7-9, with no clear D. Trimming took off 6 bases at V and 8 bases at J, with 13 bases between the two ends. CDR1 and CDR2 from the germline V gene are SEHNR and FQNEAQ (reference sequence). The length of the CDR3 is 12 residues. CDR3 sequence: CASRGVDEEAFF. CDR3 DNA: TGTGCCAGCAGGGGTGTGGACGAAGAAGCTTTCTTT.

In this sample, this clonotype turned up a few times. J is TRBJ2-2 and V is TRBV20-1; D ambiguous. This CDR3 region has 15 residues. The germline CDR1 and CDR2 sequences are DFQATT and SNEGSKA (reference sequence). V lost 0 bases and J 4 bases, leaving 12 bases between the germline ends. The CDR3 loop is CSARDRIVPTGELFF. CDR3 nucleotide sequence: TGCAGTGCTAGAGATCGAATAGTTCCCACCGGGGAGCTGTTTTTT.

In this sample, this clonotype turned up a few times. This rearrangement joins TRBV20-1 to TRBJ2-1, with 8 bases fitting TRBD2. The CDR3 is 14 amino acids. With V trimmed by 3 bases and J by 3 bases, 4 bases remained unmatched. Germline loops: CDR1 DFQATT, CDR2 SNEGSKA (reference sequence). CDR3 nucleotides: TGCAGTGCTAGTTCCGGGGGGGACTACAATGAGCAGTTCTTC. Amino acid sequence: CSASSGGDYNEQFF.

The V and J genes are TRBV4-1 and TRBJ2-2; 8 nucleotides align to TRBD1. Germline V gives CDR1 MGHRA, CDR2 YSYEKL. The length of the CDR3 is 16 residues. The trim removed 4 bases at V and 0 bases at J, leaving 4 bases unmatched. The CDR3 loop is CASSLPGGANTGELFF. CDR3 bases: TGCGCCAGCAGCCTCCCAGGGGGCGCGAACACCGGGGAGCTGTTTTTT.

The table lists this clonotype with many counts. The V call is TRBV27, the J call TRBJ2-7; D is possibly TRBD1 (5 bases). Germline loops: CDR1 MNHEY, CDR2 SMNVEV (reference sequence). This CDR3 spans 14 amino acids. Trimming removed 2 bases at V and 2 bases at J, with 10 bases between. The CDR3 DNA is TGTGCCAGCAGTTTAGGCCCAGGGACCTACGAGCAGTACTTC. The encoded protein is CASSLGPGTYEQYF.